The clone carrying this TCR beta chain has ten or more counts. Its antigen is as yet unknown. RNA transcripts were the template for amplifying TCR beta CDR3 regions. HTBI primers drove first-round RT-PCR of the TCR CDR3. TCRdb redid the calling of the multiplex PCR reads with MiXCR, one entry per CDR3 protein. The sample yields approximately 400,000 distinct CDR3 sequences, roughly 13% seen once. The sample comes from a study of T cells in Graves' hyperthyroidism and ophthalmopathy. Study-wide findings and caveats: In blood, most of the thyroid clonotypes expanded above 0.001 were also present.

This CDR3 region has 15 residues. The germline V gene has CDR1 SGHTA and CDR2 FQGNSA. Trimming took off 3 bases at V and 4 bases at J, with 13 bases between the two ends. Clinical symptoms, serum thyroxine and TRAb, thyroid ultrasound and orbital computed tomography were used for the diagnoses. More than 9.5 ml fresh peripheral blood yielded the PBMCs. The chain couples TRBV7-2 to TRBJ2-1, with D perhaps TRBD1 (6 bases). The source is a man in his thirties or forties with Graves' hyperthyroidism that later progressed to Graves' ophthalmopathy. The specimen was blood. In DNA form, the CDR3 reads TGTGCCAGCAGCTTTTATCGGACAGCTTACAATGAGCAGTTCTTC. It codes for CASSFYRTAYNEQFF.